The subject of this entry is one T cell receptor beta chain. Its target is not known. Germline V gives CDR1 SGHNT, CDR2 YYREEE (reference sequence). V shed 5 bases, J shed 6 bases, and the junction held 9 bases outside the gene matches. The CDR3 extends over 14 amino acids. Sorted populations all had greater than 98% purity. As every portion of the isolated RNA was reverse transcribed, the sequencing read expressed TCRB transcripts. Data came from immunoSEQ multiplex PCR; TCRdb stores just in-frame clones and leaves some out. This sample has nearly 250,000 clones, with approximately 14% found just once. The sample comes from a study of beta chain features in type 1 diabetes. Findings and caveats of the study: A greater similarity of naive, central memory and Treg TCRB repertoires was seen among patients than among healthy donors. Shortening that was moderate but significant affected the TCRB CDR3s of Type 1 diabetes patients in all four CD4+ subsets. There were fewer insertions and more deletions at the VDJ junctions of type 1 diabetes patients.

What was sequenced was naive CD4+ T cells from blood. The J gene is TRBJ1-2, the V gene TRBV5-4; 8 bases match TRBD1. The receptor's source is a woman aged 40 to 50 in good health. DNA of the CDR3: TGTGCCAGCAGTTCCGGACAGGGCATGAATGGCTACACCTTC. This translates into CASSSGQGMNGYTF.